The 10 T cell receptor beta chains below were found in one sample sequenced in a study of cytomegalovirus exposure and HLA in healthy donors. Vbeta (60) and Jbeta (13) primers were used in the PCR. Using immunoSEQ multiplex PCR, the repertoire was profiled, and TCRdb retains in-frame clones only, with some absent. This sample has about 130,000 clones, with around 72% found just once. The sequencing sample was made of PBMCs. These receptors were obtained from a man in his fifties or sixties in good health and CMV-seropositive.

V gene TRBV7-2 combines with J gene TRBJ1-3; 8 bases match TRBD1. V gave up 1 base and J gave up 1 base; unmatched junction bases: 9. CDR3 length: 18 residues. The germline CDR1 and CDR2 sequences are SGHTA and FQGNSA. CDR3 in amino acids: CASSLVSGQGASGNTIYF. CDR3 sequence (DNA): TGTGCCAGCAGCTTAGTCTCCGGACAGGGAGCGTCTGGAAACACCATATATTTT.

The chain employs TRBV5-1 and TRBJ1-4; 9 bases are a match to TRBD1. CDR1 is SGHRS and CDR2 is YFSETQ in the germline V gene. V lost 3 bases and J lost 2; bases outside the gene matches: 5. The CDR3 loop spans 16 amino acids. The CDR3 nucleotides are TGCGCCAGCAGCTCGTCCGGGACAGGGACTAATGAAAAACTGTTTTTT. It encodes CASSSSGTGTNEKLFF. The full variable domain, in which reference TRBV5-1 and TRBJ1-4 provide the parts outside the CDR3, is KAGVTQTPRYLIKTRGQQVTLSCSPISGHRSVSWYQQTPGQGLQFLFEYFSETQRNKGNFPGRFSGRQFSNSRSEMNVSTLELGDSALYLCASSSSGTGTNEKLFFGSGTQLSVL.

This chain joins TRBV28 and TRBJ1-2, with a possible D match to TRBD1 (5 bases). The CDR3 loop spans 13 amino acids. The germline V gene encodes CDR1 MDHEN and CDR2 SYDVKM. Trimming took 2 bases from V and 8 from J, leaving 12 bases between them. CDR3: CASSLGQGSGYTF. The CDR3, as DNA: TGTGCCAGCAGTTTAGGGCAGGGATCGGGCTACACCTTC.

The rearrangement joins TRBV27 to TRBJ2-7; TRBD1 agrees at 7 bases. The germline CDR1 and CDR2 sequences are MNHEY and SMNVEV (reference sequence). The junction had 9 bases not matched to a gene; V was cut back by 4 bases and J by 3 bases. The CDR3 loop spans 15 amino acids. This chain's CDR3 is CASSSPGTAYYEQYF. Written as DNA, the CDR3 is TGTGCCAGCAGTTCTCCAGGGACAGCGTACTACGAGCAGTACTTC.

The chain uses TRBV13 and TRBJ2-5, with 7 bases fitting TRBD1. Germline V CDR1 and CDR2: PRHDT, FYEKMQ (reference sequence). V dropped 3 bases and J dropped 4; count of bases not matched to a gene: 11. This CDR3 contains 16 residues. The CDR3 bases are TGTGCCAGCAGCTTCGCACAAACAGGGGTTGGAGAGACCCAGTACTTC. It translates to CASSFAQTGVGETQYF.

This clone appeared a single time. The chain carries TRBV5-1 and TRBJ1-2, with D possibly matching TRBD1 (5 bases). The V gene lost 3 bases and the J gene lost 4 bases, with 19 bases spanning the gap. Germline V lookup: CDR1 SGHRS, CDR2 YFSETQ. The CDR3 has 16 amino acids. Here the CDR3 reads CASSWQGTASGYGYTF. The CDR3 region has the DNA TGCGCCAGCAGCTGGCAGGGCACTGCATCGGGCTATGGCTACACCTTC.

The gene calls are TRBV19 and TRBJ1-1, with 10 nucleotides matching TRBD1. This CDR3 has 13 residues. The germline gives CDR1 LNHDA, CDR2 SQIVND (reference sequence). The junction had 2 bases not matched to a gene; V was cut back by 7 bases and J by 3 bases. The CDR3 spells CASTGQGDTEAFF. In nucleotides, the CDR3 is TGTGCCAGTACCGGACAGGGGGACACTGAAGCTTTCTTT.

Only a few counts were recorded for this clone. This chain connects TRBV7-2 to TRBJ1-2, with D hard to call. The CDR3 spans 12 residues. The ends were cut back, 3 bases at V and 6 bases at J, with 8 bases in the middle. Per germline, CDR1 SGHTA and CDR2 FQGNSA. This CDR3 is CASSFRSHGYTF. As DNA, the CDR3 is TGTGCCAGCAGCTTTCGGTCTCATGGCTACACCTTC.

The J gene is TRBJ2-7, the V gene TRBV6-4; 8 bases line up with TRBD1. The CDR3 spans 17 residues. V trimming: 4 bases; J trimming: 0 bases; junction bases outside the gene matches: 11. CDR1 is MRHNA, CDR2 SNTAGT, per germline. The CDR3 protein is CASSGPRTGGNSYEQYF. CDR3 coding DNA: TGTGCCAGCAGTGGTCCCCGAACAGGGGGAAACTCCTACGAGCAGTACTTC.

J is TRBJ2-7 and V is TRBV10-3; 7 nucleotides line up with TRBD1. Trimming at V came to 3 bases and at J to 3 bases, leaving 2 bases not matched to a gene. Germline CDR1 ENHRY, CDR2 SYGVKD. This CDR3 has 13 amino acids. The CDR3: CAISEDRDYEQYF. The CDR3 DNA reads TGTGCCATCAGTGAAGACAGGGACTACGAGCAGTACTTC.